Presented here are 23 T cell receptor beta chains from one specimen sequenced in a study of shared clonotypes between healthy human individuals (dated by TCRdb to about 2020). The library was prepared using the immunoSEQ multiplex PCR assay. TCRdb limited this immuneACCESS table to in-frame rearrangements with V and J called. A share of clones is missing; checked studies link under half to unresolved V genes, and the rest is unexplained. This sample lists approximately 1,000,000 clones; 75% to 85% were detected once. The top ten clones comprise 0.5% to 0.6% of the sample. Sequences were obtained from memory CD4+ T cells from PBMCs. The cell subset or site label on this specimen signifies: CD45RA-negative fraction. These receptors were collected from a man aged 18 to 35 in good health. Some clones in this sample may be carry-over from other donors' samples.

The V gene is TRBV13, the J gene TRBJ1-5; weak D call: TRBD1 (5 bases). The CDR3 spans 15 residues. Germline V lookup: CDR1 PRHDT, CDR2 FYEKMQ (reference sequence). Trimming took 2 bases from V and 2 from J, leaving 10 bases between them. The CDR3 coding sequence is TGTGCCAGCAGCTTACACGGGGGAGGCAATCAGCCCCAGCATTTT. Its translation is CASSLHGGGNQPQHF. The entire variable domain, with the rest obtained from reference TRBV13 and TRBJ1-5, is as follows: AAGVIQSPRHLIKEKRETATLKCYPIPRHDTVYWYQQGPGQDPQFLISFYEKMQSDKGSIPDRFSAQQFSDYHSELNMSSLELGDSALYFCASSLHGGGNQPQHFGDGTRLSIL.

Concerning this clone itself: Different DNA sequences within this sample yield the same CDR3. The chain carries TRBV5-1 and TRBJ2-5; no clear D. The CDR3 extends over 14 amino acids. V was pared by 0 bases and J by 1 base, with 7 bases between. Germline CDR1 reads SGHRS; CDR2 reads YFSETQ. CDR3 sequence: CASSLAGSQETQYF. In DNA, the CDR3 is TGCGCCAGCAGCTTGGCCGGGTCCCAAGAGACCCAGTACTTC.

This clone was seen at least ten times. V is TRBV30 and J is TRBJ1-1; no clear D gene. The CDR3 is 12 residues long. Trimming shortened V by 2 bases and J by 7 bases, and 11 bases separated the two germline ends. Germline-derived CDR1 and CDR2 are GTSNPN and SVGIG (reference sequence). Written as DNA, the CDR3 is TGTGCCTGGAGTCCTTTACGTGGTGAAGCTTTCTTT. It is translated as CAWSPLRGEAFF.

This chain joins TRBV18 and TRBJ2-3; possibly TRBD1 for D (6 bases). Germline V gene sequence: CDR1 KGHSH, CDR2 LQKENI. This CDR3 region has 13 residues. The ends were cut back, 5 bases at V and 3 bases at J, with 9 bases in the middle. This CDR3 reads CASSTTGTDTQYF. The DNA of the CDR3 is TGTGCCAGCTCAACCACAGGGACAGATACGCAGTATTTT.

The chain links TRBV11-3 to TRBJ2-1; TRBD1 agrees at 8 bases. There are 17 residues in the CDR3. J gave up 6 bases and V 3 bases, and 13 bases lay outside the gene matches. CDR1 and CDR2 (germline): SGHNT, YENEEA. Here the CDR3 reads CASSFETGTGLVNEQFF. In DNA, the CDR3 is TGTGCCAGCAGCTTCGAGACCGGGACAGGCTTGGTCAATGAGCAGTTCTTC. Complete variable domain (other parts from reference TRBV11-3 and TRBJ2-1): EAGVVQSPRYKIIEKKQPVAFWCNPISGHNTLYWYLQNLGQGPELLIRYENEEAVDDSQLPKDRFSAERLKGVDSTLKIQPAELGDSAVYLCASSFETGTGLVNEQFFGPGTRLTVL.

Concerning this clone itself: Other DNA sequences of this sample code for an identical CDR3. The rearrangement links TRBV2 to TRBJ2-5; D might be TRBD1 or TRBD2, each matching 5 bases. Trimming shortened V by 2 bases and J by 5 bases, and 6 bases separated the two germline ends. This CDR3 contains 12 residues. Germline V CDR1 and CDR2: SNHLY, FYNNEI. CDR3 amino acids: CASSEWGETQYF. The CDR3 nucleotides read TGTGCCAGCAGTGAATGGGGGGAGACCCAGTACTTC.

This chain connects TRBV11-1 to TRBJ1-1, with 8 positions matching TRBD1. CDR1 and CDR2 from the germline V gene are SGHAT and FQDESV (reference sequence). Trimming took 0 bases from V and 4 from J; bases not matched to a gene: 4. The CDR3 length is 15 residues. CDR3 sequence (DNA): TGTGCCAGCAGCTTAGCGACTACAGGGGGCACTGAAGCTTTCTTT. Translated: CASSLATTGGTEAFF.

V gene TRBV11-1 combines with J gene TRBJ2-7; no definite D call. V lost 1 base, J lost 4 bases, and 8 bases lay in between. The CDR3 totals 13 residues. Germline CDR1 and CDR2: SGHAT and FQDESV (reference sequence). CDR3 in DNA: TGTGCCAGCAGCTTAGGTTTGACGTACGAGCAGTACTTC. Translation gives CASSLGLTYEQYF.

The V gene is TRBV6-1, the J gene TRBJ1-4, with TRBD1 as a possible D gene (5 bases). CDR1 is MNHNS and CDR2 is SASEGT in the germline V gene. This CDR3 is 15 amino acids long. Trimming pared 7 bases from V and 8 bases from J, leaving 20 bases between. CDR3 nucleotides: TGTGCCAGCAAGGATCTGGGGGAGTTTACGGAAAAACTGTTTTTT. This translates into CASKDLGEFTEKLFF.

This chain joins TRBV28 and TRBJ1-5; 8 bases align to TRBD1. This CDR3 region has 15 residues. From germline, CDR1 is MDHEN and CDR2 SYDVKM. With V trimmed by 7 bases and J by 6 bases, 11 bases remained unmatched. The CDR3 region has the DNA TGTGCCAGCAAGGCGATGGACAGGGTGTTTCAGCCCCAGCATTTT. Its protein product is CASKAMDRVFQPQHF.

This clone was counted only a few times. V usage is TRBV28 and J usage is TRBJ2-7; possibly TRBD1 for D (5 bases). CDR3 size: 14 residues. Germline lookup yields CDR1 MDHEN and CDR2 SYDVKM. Between the trimmed V and J ends, which lost 5 bases and 9 bases, there was a span of 20 bases. The CDR3 DNA follows: TGTGCCAGCAGTCCGCCAGGGTTATCCGCTAGGCAGTACTTC. Its protein is CASSPPGLSARQYF.

The genes are TRBV6-6 and TRBJ2-5; TRBD1 agrees at 12 bases. The ends lost 10 bases at V and 4 bases at J; junction bases unmatched: 7. From germline, CDR1 is MNHNY and CDR2 SVGAGI (reference sequence). The CDR3 consists of 14 residues. The CDR3 is CATSRDRGRETQYF. The CDR3 DNA is TGTGCCACCTCGAGGGACAGGGGGCGAGAGACCCAGTACTTC.

This chain connects TRBV28 to TRBJ2-7; 8 nucleotides align to TRBD1. Germline CDR1 reads MDHEN; CDR2 reads SYDVKM. After removal of 6 bases from V and 0 bases from J, the junction contained 7 bases not matched to a gene. The CDR3 covers 15 residues. The DNA of the CDR3 is TGTGCCAGCAGCCCTTACAGGGGGAGCTCCTACGAGCAGTACTTC. Amino acid sequence: CASSPYRGSSYEQYF.

The chain combines TRBV28 with TRBJ2-3; TRBD2 is a possible D gene (6 bases). The CDR3 is 14 residues long. V was cut by 8 bases and J by 5 bases, with 17 bases left in between. Per germline, CDR1 MDHEN and CDR2 SYDVKM. The CDR3 DNA reads TGTGCCAGCGGCATGTCGCTGGGGGGAGATACGCAGTATTTT. Encoded protein: CASGMSLGGDTQYF.

Details on this clone: This sequence may be a read error, since a much larger clone differs from it by one base. The identical CDR3 is also encoded by other nucleotide sequences in the sample. As DNA, the CDR3 is TGCGCCAGCAGCTTGGCCGGGGGAGGGGGAGAGACCCAGTACTTC. This codes for CASSLAGGGGETQYF. This rearrangement joins TRBV5-1 to TRBJ2-5, with a possible D match to TRBD2 (7 bases). The CDR3 covers 15 residues. Between the trimmed V and J ends, which lost 0 bases and 4 bases, there was a span of 13 bases. Germline CDR1 and CDR2: SGHRS and YFSETQ.

Worth noting for this clone: In this CDR3 the conserved last residue, phenylalanine or tryptophan, is missing, so a read error is likely. It is unclear where the CDR3 begins or ends on the DNA, so no DNA is shown, and the CDR3 is as TCRdb lists it. The rearrangement uses TRBV20-1 and TRBJ1-2. Germline V gene sequence: CDR1 DFQATT, CDR2 SNEGSKA (reference sequence). Inclusive of both ends, the CDR3 amounts to 10 amino acids. CDR3 amino acids: CSARGGFTLL.

This clone was counted at least ten times. The chain links TRBV11-3 to TRBJ2-4; 10 bases line up with TRBD1. CDR3 length: 14 residues. Germline CDR1 reads SGHNT; CDR2 reads YENEEA. V was clipped by 5 bases and J by 10 bases; unmatched bases: 8. The CDR3 is CASSPEGQGRIQYF. The CDR3 DNA reads TGTGCCAGCAGCCCCGAGGGACAGGGGAGGATTCAGTACTTC.

Regarding this clone: The CDR3 does not close with the conserved phenylalanine or tryptophan, likely indicating a read error. No DNA is shown, since the ends of the CDR3 on it are uncertain; the CDR3 is the one TCRdb lists. The chain joins TRBV6-6 to TRBJ1-2. The germline gives CDR1 MNHNY, CDR2 SVGAGI (reference sequence). Termini included, the CDR3 measures 11 amino acids. This CDR3 reads CASRDGQAEYI.

The chain links TRBV11-2 to TRBJ1-4; D gene unclear. V was trimmed by 0 bases and J by 8 bases, leaving 7 bases between them. Germline-derived CDR1 and CDR2 are SGHAT and FQNNGV. The CDR3 is made up of 13 amino acids. For the CDR3, the DNA is TGTGCCAGCAGCTTAGATCGCCAGGAAAAACTGTTTTTT. It is translated as CASSLDRQEKLFF.

J is TRBJ2-1 and V is TRBV5-1; 7 positions agree with TRBD2. This CDR3 spans 15 amino acids. CDR1 is SGHRS and CDR2 is YFSETQ in the germline V gene. Trimming removed 1 base from V and 10 bases from J; junction bases left unmatched: 11. The CDR3 coding sequence is TGCGCCAGCAGCTTGAATGCGGGAGATTCAGGGGAGCAGTTCTTC. It is translated as CASSLNAGDSGEQFF.

The V gene is TRBV5-5, the J gene TRBJ1-2; unclear D gene. The germline gives CDR1 SGHKS, CDR2 YYEKEE (reference sequence). This CDR3 contains 12 residues. Trimming removed 0 bases at V and 9 bases at J, with 9 bases between. This CDR3 is CASSLAATSYTF. In DNA form, the CDR3 reads TGTGCCAGCAGCTTGGCCGCAACGAGCTACACCTTC.

V usage is TRBV20-1 and J usage is TRBJ2-5; D call uncertain. Germline loops: CDR1 DFQATT, CDR2 SNEGSKA (reference sequence). The CDR3 extends over 11 amino acids. Deletions cut 2 bases from V and 11 bases from J, with 12 bases between. The DNA of the CDR3 is TGCAGTGCTAGAAGTGTGGTGGCACAGTACTTC. It is translated as CSARSVVAQYF.

The genes are TRBV15 and TRBJ2-1; 11 bases align to TRBD2. There are 17 residues in the CDR3. Germline CDR1 LNHNV, CDR2 YYDKDF (reference sequence). V was pared by 5 bases and J by 7 bases, with 13 bases of the junction left unmatched. The CDR3 sequence: CATSPRPASGRFNEQFF. For the CDR3, the DNA is TGTGCCACCAGCCCCCGACCGGCTAGCGGGAGGTTTAATGAGCAGTTCTTC. The complete variable domain, with remaining parts taken from reference TRBV15 and TRBJ2-1, reads DAMVIQNPRYQVTQFGKPVTLSCSQTLNHNVMYWYQQKSSQAPKLLFHYYDKDFNNEADTPDNFQSRRPNTSFCFLDIRSPGLGDTAMYLCATSPRPASGRFNEQFFGPGTRLTVL.